This record covers a single T cell receptor (beta chain). As handled by the study authors: Estimation of nucleated cell counts relied on the amplification of reference gene primers. Sequencing used immunoSEQ multiplex PCR; TCRdb keeps in-frame clones, though not all of them. V, J and clone size reflect that table, while D and trimming were determined from the DNA. Of under 350,000 clones listed, around 83% are singletons. This record belongs to a study of blood T cell repertoires in COVID-19. For the study at large: Donors in the United States, Italy and Spain gave samples during acute or convalescent COVID-19. The analysed material was cDNA or gDNA that came from T cells, B-cell-depleted T cells, or PBMCs.

CDR3 length equals 14 residues. The germline V gene has CDR1 MNHEY and CDR2 SMNVEV (reference sequence). Trimming removed 3 bases at V and 0 bases at J, with 6 bases between. The sequence was collected from a man aged 18-30 years with active or convalescent COVID-19. Sequenced sample: peripheral blood. The chain has TRBV27 and TRBJ1-3; D is uncertain. CDR3 bases: TGTGCCAGCAGTTTCGGGAGCTCTGGAAACACCATATATTTT. Amino acid sequence: CASSFGSSGNTIYF.